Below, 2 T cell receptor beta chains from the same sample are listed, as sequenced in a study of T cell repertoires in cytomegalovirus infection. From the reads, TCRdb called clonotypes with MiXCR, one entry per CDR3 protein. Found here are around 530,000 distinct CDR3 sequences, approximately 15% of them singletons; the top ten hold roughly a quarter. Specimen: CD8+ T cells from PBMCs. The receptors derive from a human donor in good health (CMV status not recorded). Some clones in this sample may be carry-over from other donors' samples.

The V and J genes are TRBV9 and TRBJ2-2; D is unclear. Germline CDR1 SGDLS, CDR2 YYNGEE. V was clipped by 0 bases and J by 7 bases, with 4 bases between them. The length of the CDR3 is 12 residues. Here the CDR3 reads CASSVGGGELFF. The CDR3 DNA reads TGTGCCAGCAGCGTAGGAGGCGGGGAGCTGTTTTTT.

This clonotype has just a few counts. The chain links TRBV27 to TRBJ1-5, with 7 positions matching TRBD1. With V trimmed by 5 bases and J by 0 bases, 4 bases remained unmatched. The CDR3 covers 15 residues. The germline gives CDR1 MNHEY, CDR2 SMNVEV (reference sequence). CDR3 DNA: TGTGCCAGCAGTAGGGGGCCCCATAGCAATCAGCCCCAGCATTTT. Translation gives CASSRGPHSNQPQHF.